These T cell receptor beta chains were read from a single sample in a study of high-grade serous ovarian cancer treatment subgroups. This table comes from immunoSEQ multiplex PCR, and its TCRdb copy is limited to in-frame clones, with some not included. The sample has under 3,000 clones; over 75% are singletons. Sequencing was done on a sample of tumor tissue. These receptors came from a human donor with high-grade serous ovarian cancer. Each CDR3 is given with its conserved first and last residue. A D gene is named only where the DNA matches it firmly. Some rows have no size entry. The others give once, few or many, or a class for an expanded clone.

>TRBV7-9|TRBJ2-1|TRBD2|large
TGTGCCAGCAGCGACTCACTAGCGGGGGGCAATGAGCAGTTCTTC
CASSDSLAGGNEQFF
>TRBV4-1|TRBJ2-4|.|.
TGCGCCAGCAGCCGGACCCCCCTTGAGCGGTACAAAAACATTCAGTACTTC
CASSRTPLERYKNIQYF
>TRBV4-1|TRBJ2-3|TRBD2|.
TGCGCCAGCAGCCAAGATGGTAGCGGGAGCACAGATACGCAGTATTTT
CASSQDGSGSTDTQYF
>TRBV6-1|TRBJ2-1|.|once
TGTGCCAGCCTTAAAGCAGGAAGCTCCTACAATGAGCAGTTCTTC
CASLKAGSSYNEQFF
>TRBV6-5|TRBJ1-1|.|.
TGTGCCAGCAGTTACAGGACAGTCATGAACACTGAAGCTTTCTTT
CASSYRTVMNTEAFF
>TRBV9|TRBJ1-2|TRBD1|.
TGTGCCAGCAGCGTTCCCCGGACAGGTGTTAACTATGGCTACACCTTC
CASSVPRTGVNYGYTF
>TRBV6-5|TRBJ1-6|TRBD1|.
TGTGCCAGCAGTATAACAGGGGGAAATTCACCCCTCCACTTT
CASSITGGNSPLHF
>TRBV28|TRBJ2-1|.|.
TGTGCCAGCAGTTTACGTGCGGTAGCGCCCGAGCAGTTCTTC
CASSLRAVAPEQFF
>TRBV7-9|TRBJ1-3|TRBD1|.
TGTGCCAGCAGCTTAAACAGGGGTGGAAACACCATATATTTT
CASSLNRGGNTIYF
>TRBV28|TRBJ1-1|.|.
TGTGCCAGCAGTTTGTTAGGGAACACTGAAGCTTTCTTT
CASSLLGNTEAFF
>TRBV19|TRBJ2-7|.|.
TGTGCCAGTAGTCCCAACCATAGGAGCTCCTACGAGCAGTACTTC
CASSPNHRSSYEQYF
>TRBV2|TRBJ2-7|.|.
TGTGCCAGCAGTTCCGGGCAGGACGAGCAGTACTTC
CASSSGQDEQYF
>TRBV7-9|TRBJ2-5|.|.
TGTGCCAGCACCGCTTCTGGTCTGGGGGAGACCCAGTACTTC
CASTASGLGETQYF
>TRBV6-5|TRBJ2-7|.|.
TGTGCCAGCAGTCGGGCCGGGGGTCCCTACGAGCAGTACTTC
CASSRAGGPYEQYF
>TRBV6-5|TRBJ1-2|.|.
TGTGCCAGCAGTTCCTCGTCAGCGGGATATGGCTACACCTTC
CASSSSSAGYGYTF
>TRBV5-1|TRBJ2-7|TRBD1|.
TGCGCCAGCAGCTTGGTCACGGACAGGGGCTACGAGCAGTACTTC
CASSLVTDRGYEQYF
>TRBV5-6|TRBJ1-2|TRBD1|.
TGTGCCAGCAGGTTACAGGGGGTTGACTATGGCTACACCTTC
CASRLQGVDYGYTF
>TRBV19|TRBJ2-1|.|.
TGTGCCAGTAGTATATACAGGGTGGGGGACAATGAGCAGTTCTTC
CASSIYRVGDNEQFF
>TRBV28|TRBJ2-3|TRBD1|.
TGTGCCAGCAGTGCCTACAGGACAGGGGGGATAGATACGCAGTATTTT
CASSAYRTGGIDTQYF
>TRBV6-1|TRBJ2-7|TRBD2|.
TGTGCCAGCTTTGCGGTACTAGCGGGAGGTCGGGAGCAGTACTTC
CASFAVLAGGREQYF
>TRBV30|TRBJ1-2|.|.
TGTGCCTGGAGCCTACGGGGGGCGCTTCGGGGCTACACCTTC
CAWSLRGALRGYTF
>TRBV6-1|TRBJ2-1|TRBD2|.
TGTGCCAGCAGTGAAGGGGGCGGCGGGAGGGTGGGCTATGAGCAGTTCTTC
CASSEGGGGRVGYEQFF
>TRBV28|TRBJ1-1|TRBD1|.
TGTGCCAGCACCCTGGACAGGGGCCGCCCGAACACTGAAGCTTTCTTT
CASTLDRGRPNTEAFF
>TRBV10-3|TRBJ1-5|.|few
TGTGCCATCAGTGAGCTGGGGGTAAATCAGCCCCAGCATTTT
CAISELGVNQPQHF
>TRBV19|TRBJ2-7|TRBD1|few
TGTGCCAGTAGTATAGCCGGGACAGGGGGCTACGAGCAGTACTTC
CASSIAGTGGYEQYF
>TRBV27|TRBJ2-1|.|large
TGTGCCAGCAGTTCCACTAGTAGAGAGCAGTTCTTC
CASSSTSREQFF
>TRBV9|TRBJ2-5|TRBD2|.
TGTGCCAGCAGCGTGAGGGAGGGCCTGGGGCAAGAGACCCAGTACTTC
CASSVREGLGQETQYF
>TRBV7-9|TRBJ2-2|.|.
TGTGCCAGCAGCCGAAACACCGGGGAGCTGTTTTTT
CASSRNTGELFF
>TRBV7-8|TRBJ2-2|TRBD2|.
TGTGCCAGCAGCTTAGCGGGCCTAGCGGGAGTTGGCACCGGGGAGCTGTTTTTT
CASSLAGLAGVGTGELFF
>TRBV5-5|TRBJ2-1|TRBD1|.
TGTGCCAGCAGCTTGCGGGACAGTAACTACAATGAGCAGTTCTTC
CASSLRDSNYNEQFF
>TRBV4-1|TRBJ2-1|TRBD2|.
TGCGCCAGCAGCCAGAGCGGATTAGCGGGAGGGGAGCAGTTCTTC
CASSQSGLAGGEQFF
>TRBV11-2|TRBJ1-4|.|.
TGTGCCAGCAGGAAAGGTGACGCAAATAATGAAAAACTGTTTTTT
CASRKGDANNEKLFF
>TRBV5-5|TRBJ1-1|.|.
TGTGCCAGCAGCTTGTTCTGGAACACTGAAGCTTTCTTT
CASSLFWNTEAFF
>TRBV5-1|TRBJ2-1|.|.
TGCGCCAGCAGCTTGGCCCGGGGTACGTGGGATGAGCAGTTCTTC
CASSLARGTWDEQFF
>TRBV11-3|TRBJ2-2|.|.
TGTGCCAGCAGCCCCAACACCGGGGAGCTGTTTTTT
CASSPNTGELFF
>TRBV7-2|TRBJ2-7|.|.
TGTGCCAGTCAGACGGCGGACAGATTCTACGAGCAGTACTTC
CASQTADRFYEQYF
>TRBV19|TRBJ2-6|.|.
TGTGCCAGCAGAGACAAGGCCGGGGCCAACGTCCTGACTTTC
CASRDKAGANVLTF
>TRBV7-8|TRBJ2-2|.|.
TGTGCCAGCAGCCCAGACCTCGGGGAGCTGTTTTTT
CASSPDLGELFF
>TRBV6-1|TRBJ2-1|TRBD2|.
TGTGCCAGCAGTGAACTAGCGGGAGGGGGGTGGAATGAGCAGTTCTTC
CASSELAGGGWNEQFF
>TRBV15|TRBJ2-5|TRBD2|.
TGTGCCACCAGCAGAGATCTAGCGGAAGAGACCCAGTACTTC
CATSRDLAEETQYF
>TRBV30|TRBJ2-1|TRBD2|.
TGTGCCTGGAGTGTACCTGCGGGGGCCTACAATGAGCAGTTCTTC
CAWSVPAGAYNEQFF
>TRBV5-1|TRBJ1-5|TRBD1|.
TGCGCCAGCAGCGAACAGGGGGACCAGCCCCAGCATTTT
CASSEQGDQPQHF
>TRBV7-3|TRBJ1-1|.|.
TGTGCCAGCAGCTTATCCTGGGACACCGAAGCTTTCTTT
CASSLSWDTEAFF
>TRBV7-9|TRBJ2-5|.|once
TGTGCCAGCAGCATTCCACTGGGGACCCAGTACTTC
CASSIPLGTQYF
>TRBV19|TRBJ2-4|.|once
TGTGCCAGTAGGCAGGGTACCCCTCGGTCCAAAAACATTCAGTACTTC
CASRQGTPRSKNIQYF
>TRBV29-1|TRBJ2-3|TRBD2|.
TGCAGCGTTGAAGAAGGGAGGGGCACAGATACGCAGTATTTT
CSVEEGRGTDTQYF
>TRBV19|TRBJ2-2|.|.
TGTGCCAGCGCTGCCTCAGCTATCACCGGGGAGCTGTTTTTT
CASAASAITGELFF
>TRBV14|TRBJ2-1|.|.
TGTGCCAGCAGCCCCACCACAGCGGGTAATGAGCAGTTCTTC
CASSPTTAGNEQFF
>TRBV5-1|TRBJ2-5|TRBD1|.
TGCGCCAGCAGCTTGTCCGGGACAGGGGAAGAGACCCAGTACTTC
CASSLSGTGEETQYF
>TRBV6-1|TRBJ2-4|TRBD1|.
TGTGCCAGCAGTGGGGCCTTGGGGACAGGGAGGGACATTCAGTACTTC
CASSGALGTGRDIQYF
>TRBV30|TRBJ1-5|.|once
TGTGCCTGGAAGGGCCAGGGCAATCAGCCCCAGCATTTT
CAWKGQGNQPQHF
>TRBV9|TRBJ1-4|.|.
TGTGCCAGCAGCGTTAGGGAGGGGTCGAATGAAAAACTGTTTTTT
CASSVREGSNEKLFF
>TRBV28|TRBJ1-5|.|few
TGTGCCAGCAGTTCACACATTCAGGGACAGCCCCAGCATTTT
CASSSHIQGQPQHF
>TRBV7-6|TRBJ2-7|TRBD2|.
TGTGCCAGCAGCTTAGAGGGACTAGCGGGCTCCTACGAGCAGTACTTC
CASSLEGLAGSYEQYF
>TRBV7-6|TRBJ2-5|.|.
TGTGCCAGCAGCGTTACCTCGGAGACCCAGTACTTC
CASSVTSETQYF
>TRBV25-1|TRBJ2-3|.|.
TGTGCCAGCAGCAAACTCGACTTGGGGGCGGCCGATACGCAGTATTTT
CASSKLDLGAADTQYF
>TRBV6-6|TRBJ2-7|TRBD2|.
TGTGCCAGCAGCCCCACTAGCGGATCCTACGAGCAGTACTTC
CASSPTSGSYEQYF
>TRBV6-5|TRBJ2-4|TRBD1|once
TGTGCCAGCAGTTTACCGGGACAGCTAGCCAAAAACATTCAGTACTTC
CASSLPGQLAKNIQYF
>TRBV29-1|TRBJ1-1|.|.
TGCAGCGTTGAAAAGTCCCCTGAAGCTTTCTTT
CSVEKSPEAFF